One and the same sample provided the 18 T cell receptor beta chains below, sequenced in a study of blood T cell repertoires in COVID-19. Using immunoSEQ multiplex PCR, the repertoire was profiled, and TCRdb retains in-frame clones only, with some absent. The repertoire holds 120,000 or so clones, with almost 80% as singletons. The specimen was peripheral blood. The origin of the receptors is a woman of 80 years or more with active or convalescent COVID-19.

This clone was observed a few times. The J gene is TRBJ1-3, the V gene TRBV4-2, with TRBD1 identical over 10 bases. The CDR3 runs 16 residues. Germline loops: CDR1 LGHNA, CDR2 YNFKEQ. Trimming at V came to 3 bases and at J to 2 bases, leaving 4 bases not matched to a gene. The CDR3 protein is CASSQAGTGAGNTIYF. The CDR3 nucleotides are TGTGCCAGCAGCCAGGCCGGGACAGGGGCTGGAAACACCATATATTTT.

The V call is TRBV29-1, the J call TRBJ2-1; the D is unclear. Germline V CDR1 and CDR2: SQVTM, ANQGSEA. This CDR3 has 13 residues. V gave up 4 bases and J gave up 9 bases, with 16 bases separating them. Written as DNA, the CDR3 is TGCAGCGTTGGGAGCCCCTATTTTGGTGAGCAGTTCTTC. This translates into CSVGSPYFGEQFF.

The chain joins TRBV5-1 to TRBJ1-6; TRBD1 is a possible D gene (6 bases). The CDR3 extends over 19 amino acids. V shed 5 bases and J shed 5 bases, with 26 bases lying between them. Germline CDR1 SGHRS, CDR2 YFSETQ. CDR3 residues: CASSMIPTGSALNNSPLHF. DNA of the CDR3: TGCGCCAGCAGTATGATCCCCACAGGGTCGGCACTGAATAATTCACCCCTCCACTTT. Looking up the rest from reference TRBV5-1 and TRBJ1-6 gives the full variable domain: KAGVTQTPRYLIKTRGQQVTLSCSPISGHRSVSWYQQTPGQGLQFLFEYFSETQRNKGNFPGRFSGRQFSNSRSEMNVSTLELGDSALYLCASSMIPTGSALNNSPLHFGNGTRLTVT.

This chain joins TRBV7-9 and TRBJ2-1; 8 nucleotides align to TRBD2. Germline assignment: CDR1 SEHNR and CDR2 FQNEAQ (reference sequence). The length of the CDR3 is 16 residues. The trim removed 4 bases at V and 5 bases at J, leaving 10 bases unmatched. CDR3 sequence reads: CASSSDRGGRNNEQFF. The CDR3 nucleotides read TGTGCCAGCAGCTCCGACCGGGGCGGGAGGAACAATGAGCAGTTCTTC.

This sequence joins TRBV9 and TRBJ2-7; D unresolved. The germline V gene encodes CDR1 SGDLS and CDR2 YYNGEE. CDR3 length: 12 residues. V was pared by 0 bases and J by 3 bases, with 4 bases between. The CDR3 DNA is TGTGCCAGCAGCGTAGTCAGCTACGAGCAGTACTTC. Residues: CASSVVSYEQYF.

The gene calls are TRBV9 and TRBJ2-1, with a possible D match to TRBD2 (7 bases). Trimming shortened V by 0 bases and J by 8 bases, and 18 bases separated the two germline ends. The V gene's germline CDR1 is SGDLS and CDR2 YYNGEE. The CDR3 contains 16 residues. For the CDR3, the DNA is TGTGCCAGCAGCGTAGCCCTATGGGGGGGGCGCGATGAGCAGTTCTTC. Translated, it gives CASSVALWGGRDEQFF.

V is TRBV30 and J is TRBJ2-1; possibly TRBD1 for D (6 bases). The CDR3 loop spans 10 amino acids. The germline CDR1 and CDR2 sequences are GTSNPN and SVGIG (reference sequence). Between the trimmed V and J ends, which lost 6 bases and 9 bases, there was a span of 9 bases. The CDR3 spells CACGGSEQFF. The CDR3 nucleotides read TGTGCCTGTGGGGGCAGTGAGCAGTTCTTC.

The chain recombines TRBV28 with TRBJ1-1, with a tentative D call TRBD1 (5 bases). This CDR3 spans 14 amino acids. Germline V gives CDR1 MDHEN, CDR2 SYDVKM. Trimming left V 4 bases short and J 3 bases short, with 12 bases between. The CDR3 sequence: CASSSGDGYTEAFF. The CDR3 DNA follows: TGTGCCAGCAGTTCGGGGGACGGATACACTGAAGCTTTCTTT.

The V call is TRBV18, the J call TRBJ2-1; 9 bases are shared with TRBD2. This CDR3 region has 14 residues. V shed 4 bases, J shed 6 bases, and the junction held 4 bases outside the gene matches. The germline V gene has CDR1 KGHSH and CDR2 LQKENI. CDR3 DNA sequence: TGTGCCAGCTCACTCCTAGCGGGACGCAATGAGCAGTTCTTC. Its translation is CASSLLAGRNEQFF. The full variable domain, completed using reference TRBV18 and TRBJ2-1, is NAGVMQNPRHLVRRRGQEARLRCSPMKGHSHVYWYRQLPEEGLKFMVYLQKENIIDESGMPKERFSAEFPKEGPSILRIQQVVRGDSAAYFCASSLLAGRNEQFFGPGTRLTVL.

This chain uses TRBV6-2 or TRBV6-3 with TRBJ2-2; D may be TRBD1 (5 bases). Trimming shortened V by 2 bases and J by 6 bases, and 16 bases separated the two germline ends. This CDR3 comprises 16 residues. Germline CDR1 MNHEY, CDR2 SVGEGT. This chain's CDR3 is CASSYQKTTVPGELFF. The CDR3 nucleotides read TGTGCCAGCAGTTACCAAAAAACGACAGTCCCCGGGGAGCTGTTTTTT.

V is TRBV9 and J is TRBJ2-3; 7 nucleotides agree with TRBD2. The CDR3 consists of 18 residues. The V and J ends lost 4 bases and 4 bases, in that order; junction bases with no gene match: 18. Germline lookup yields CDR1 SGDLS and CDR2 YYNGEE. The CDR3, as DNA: TGTGCCAGCAGCTCCCGCGGGAGCCAGGTGGGGGATCCAGATACGCAGTATTTT. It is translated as CASSSRGSQVGDPDTQYF. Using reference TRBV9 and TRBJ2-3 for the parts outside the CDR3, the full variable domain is DSGVTQTPKHLITATGQRVTLRCSPRSGDLSVYWYQQSLDQGLQFLIQYYNGEERAKGNILERFSAQQFPDLHSELNLSSLELGDSALYFCASSSRGSQVGDPDTQYFGPGTRLTVL.

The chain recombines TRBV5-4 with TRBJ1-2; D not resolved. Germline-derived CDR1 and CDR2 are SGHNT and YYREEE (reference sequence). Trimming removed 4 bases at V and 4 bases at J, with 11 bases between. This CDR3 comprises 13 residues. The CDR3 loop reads CASSRGPLYGYTF. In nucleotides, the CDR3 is TGTGCCAGCAGCCGGGGTCCACTCTATGGCTACACCTTC.

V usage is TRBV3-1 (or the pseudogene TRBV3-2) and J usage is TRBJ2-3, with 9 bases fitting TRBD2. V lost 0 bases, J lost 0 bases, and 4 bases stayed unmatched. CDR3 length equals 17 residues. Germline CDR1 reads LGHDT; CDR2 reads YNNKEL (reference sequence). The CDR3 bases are TGTGCCAGCAGCCAAGATAGGGGGACTAGCAGCACAGATACGCAGTATTTT. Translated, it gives CASSQDRGTSSTDTQYF.

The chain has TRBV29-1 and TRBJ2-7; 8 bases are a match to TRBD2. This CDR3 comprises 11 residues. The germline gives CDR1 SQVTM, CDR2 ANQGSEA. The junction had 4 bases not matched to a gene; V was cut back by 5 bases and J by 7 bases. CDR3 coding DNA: TGCAGCGTTTCTTTAGCGGGAGAGCAGTACTTC. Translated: CSVSLAGEQYF.

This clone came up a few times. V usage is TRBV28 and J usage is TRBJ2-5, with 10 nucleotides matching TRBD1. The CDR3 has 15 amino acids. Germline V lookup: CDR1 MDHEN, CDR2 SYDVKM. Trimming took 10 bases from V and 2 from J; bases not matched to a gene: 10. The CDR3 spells CATETRDRGQETQYF. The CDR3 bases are TGTGCCACCGAGACTCGGGACAGGGGACAAGAGACCCAGTACTTC.

CDR3 DNA sequence: TGTGCCACCACAGGGCGGACCAATCGGGAGACCCAGTACTTC. Its protein product is CATTGRTNRETQYF. The rearrangement joins TRBV3-1 (or the pseudogene TRBV3-2) to TRBJ2-5; tentative D call: TRBD1 (6 bases). Trimming took 10 bases from V and 5 from J, leaving 20 bases between them. This CDR3 spans 14 amino acids. Germline assignment: CDR1 LGHDT and CDR2 YNNKEL (reference sequence).

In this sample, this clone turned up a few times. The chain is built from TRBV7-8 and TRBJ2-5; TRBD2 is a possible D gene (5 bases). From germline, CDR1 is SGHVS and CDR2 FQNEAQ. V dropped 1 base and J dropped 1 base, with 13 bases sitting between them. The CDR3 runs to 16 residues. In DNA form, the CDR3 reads TGTGCCAGCAGCTTAGGCCCGAGAGGGCTCCAAGAGACCCAGTACTTC. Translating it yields CASSLGPRGLQETQYF.

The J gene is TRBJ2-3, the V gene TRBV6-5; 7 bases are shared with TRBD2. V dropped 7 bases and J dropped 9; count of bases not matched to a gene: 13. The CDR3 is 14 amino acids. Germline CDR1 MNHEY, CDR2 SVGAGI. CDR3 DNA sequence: TGTGCCAGCAAGCAGGAGACGGGAGGCGGAACGCAGTATTTT. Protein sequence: CASKQETGGGTQYF.